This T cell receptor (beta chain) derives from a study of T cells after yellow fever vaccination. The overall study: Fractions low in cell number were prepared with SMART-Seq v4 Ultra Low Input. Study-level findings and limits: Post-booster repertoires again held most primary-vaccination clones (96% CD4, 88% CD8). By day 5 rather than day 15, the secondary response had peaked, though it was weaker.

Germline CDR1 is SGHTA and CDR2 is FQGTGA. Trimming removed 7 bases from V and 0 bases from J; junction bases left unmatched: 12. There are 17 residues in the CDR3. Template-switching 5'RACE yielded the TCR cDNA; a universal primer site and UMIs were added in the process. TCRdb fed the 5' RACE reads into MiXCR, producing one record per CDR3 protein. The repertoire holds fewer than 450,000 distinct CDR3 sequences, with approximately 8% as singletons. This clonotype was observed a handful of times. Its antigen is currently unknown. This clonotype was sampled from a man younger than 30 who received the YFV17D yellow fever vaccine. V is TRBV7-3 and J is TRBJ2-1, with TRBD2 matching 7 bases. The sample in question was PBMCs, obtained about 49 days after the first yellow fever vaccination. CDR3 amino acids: CASTFPRAGPSYNEQFF. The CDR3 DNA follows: TGTGCCAGCACCTTTCCTCGAGCGGGGCCCTCCTACAATGAGCAGTTCTTC. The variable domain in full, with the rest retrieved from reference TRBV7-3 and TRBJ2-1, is GAGVSQTPSNKVTEKGKYVELRCDPISGHTALYWYRQSLGQGPEFLIYFQGTGAADDSGLPNDRFFAVRPEGSVSTLKIQRTERGDSAVYLCASTFPRAGPSYNEQFFGPGTRLTVL.